The 2 T cell receptor beta chains below come from one sample, sequenced in a study of neurological immune-mediated disorders. One entry per CDR3 protein results from TCRdb running MiXCR on the 5' RACE reads. In the table there are 60,000 to 70,000 distinct CDR3 sequences, around 5% of which are singletons. The specimen was PBMCs. The receptor set was obtained from a human donor with multiple sclerosis. The donor label of this sample is uncertain.

V gene TRBV2 combines with J gene TRBJ2-7, with D tentatively TRBD1 (5 bases). Germline-derived CDR1 and CDR2 are SNHLY and FYNNEI. V was cut by 6 bases and J by 0 bases, with 12 bases left in between. The CDR3 covers 14 residues. The CDR3 region has the DNA TGTGCCAGCAGGGACACGTTCCTCTCCTACGAGCAGTACTTC. Translation: CASRDTFLSYEQYF. Together with reference TRBV2 and TRBJ2-7, the CDR3 gives the full variable domain: EPEVTQTPSHQVTQMGQEVILRCVPISNHLYFYWYRQILGQKVEFLVSFYNNEISEKSEIFDDQFSVERPDGSNFTLKIRSTKLEDSAMYFCASRDTFLSYEQYFGPGTRLTVT.

The chain is built from TRBV29-1 and TRBJ1-1; D perhaps matches TRBD1 (5 bases). V was trimmed by 5 bases and J by 4 bases, leaving 11 bases between them. The CDR3 length is 12 residues. The germline V gene encodes CDR1 SQVTM and CDR2 ANQGSEA. The CDR3 region has the DNA TGCAGCGTTCATACCGGGGGCACTGAAGCTTTCTTT. It specifies CSVHTGGTEAFF.